This T cell receptor (beta chain) is drawn from a study of human T cells and chemical hapten exposure. General study findings and limits: The number of TCRs over 1 in 1000 frequency stayed unchanged after DPC.

This CDR3 is built from 15 residues. Germline values: CDR1 SQVTM, CDR2 ANQGSEA. Between the trimmed V and J ends, which lost 3 bases and 3 bases, there was a span of 17 bases. TCRdb recomputed calls from the 5' RACE reads with MiXCR, one row per CDR3 protein. The sample consists of about 81,000 distinct CDR3 sequences, less than 9.5% of them appearing once. Concerning this clonotype: The antigen is undetermined.

Total RNA was isolated from whole blood that had not been fractionated. The receptor comes from a male donor in good health. V usage is TRBV29-1 and J usage is TRBJ1-1, with TRBD1 as a possible D gene (5 bases). The CDR3 DNA is TGCAGCGTTGACAGGCCGCAGGGCCCTCACACTGAAGCTTTCTTT. Amino acid sequence: CSVDRPQGPHTEAFF.